This TCR beta chain was retrieved from a study of cytomegalovirus exposure and HLA in healthy donors. Turning to the study itself: Clustering assigned 70% to 90% of the roughly 420 genotyped donors to the Caucasian-associated ancestry cluster.

Study-level points and caveats: Later analysis suggested links between common viral pathogens and several top significant clusters.

PCR involved 60 Vbeta and 13 Jbeta primers. Here immunoSEQ multiplex PCR was the method, and the copy in TCRdb shows in-frame clones only, minus some. The profile shows about 120,000 clones, around three quarters of them singletons. CDR1 is ENHRY and CDR2 is SYGVKD in the germline V gene. The CDR3 is made up of 13 amino acids. V dropped 8 bases and J dropped 5; count of bases not matched to a gene: 8. This clone was counted a single time. The target antigen is unknown. The TCR was taken from a human donor in good health. The specimen was PBMCs. The rearrangement links TRBV10-3 to TRBJ1-2, with 7 bases lining up with TRBD1. The CDR3 sequence: CAIAQGGGYGYTF. The CDR3 nucleotides are TGTGCCATCGCCCAGGGGGGCGGGTATGGCTACACCTTC.